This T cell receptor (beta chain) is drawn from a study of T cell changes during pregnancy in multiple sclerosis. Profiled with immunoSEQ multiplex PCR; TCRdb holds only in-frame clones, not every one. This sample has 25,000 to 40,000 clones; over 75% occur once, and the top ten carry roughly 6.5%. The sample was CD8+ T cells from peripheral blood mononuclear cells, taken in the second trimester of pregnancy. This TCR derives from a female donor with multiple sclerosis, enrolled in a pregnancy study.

For the CDR3, the DNA is TGCGCCAGCAGCCCCGGGACAGGAACGTCCGGGGAGCTGTTTTTT. It codes for CASSPGTGTSGELFF. V is TRBV4-3 and J is TRBJ2-2; TRBD1 aligns across 8 bases. With 4 bases clipped from V and 6 bases from J, the junction kept 7 bases outside the gene matches. The CDR3 has 15 amino acids. Germline assignment: CDR1 LGHNA and CDR2 YSLEER.